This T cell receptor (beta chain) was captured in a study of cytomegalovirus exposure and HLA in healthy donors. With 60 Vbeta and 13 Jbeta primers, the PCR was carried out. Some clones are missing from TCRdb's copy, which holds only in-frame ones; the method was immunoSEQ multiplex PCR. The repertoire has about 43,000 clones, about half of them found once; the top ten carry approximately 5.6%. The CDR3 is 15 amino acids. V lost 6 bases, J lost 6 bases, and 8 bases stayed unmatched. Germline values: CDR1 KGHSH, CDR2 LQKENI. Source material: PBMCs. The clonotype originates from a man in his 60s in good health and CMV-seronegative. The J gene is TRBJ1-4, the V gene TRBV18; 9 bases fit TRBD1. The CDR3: CASSPGTGKDEKLFF. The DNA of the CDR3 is TGTGCCAGCTCGCCAGGGACAGGGAAGGATGAAAAACTGTTTTTT.